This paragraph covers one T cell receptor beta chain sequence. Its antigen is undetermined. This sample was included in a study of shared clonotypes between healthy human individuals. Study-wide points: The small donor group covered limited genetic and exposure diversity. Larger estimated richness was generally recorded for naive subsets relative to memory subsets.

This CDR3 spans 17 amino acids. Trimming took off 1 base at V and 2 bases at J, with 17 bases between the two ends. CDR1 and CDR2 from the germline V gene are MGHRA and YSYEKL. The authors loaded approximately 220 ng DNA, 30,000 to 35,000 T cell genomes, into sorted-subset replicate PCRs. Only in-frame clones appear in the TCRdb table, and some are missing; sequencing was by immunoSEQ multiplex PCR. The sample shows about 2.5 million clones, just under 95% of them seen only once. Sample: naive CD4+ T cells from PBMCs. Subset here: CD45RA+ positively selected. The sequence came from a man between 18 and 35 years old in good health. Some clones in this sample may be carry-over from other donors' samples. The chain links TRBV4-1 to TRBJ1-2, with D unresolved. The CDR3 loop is CASSQAGMRRQNYGYTF. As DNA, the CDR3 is TGCGCCAGCAGCCAAGCCGGGATGCGGCGACAAAACTATGGCTACACCTTC.